This note documents a single TCR beta chain sequence. Its target is unknown. Primers for the PCR totalled 60 Vbeta and 13 Jbeta. The repertoire was sequenced with immunoSEQ multiplex PCR; TCRdb's copy has only in-frame clones and lacks some. This table has around 110,000 clones, 79% appearing once. The germline V and J ends were trimmed by 1 base and 3 bases, with 10 bases remaining between them. Germline CDR1 reads LGHNA; CDR2 reads YSLEER. CDR3 size: 15 residues. The sample is drawn from a study of cytomegalovirus exposure and HLA in healthy donors. The study's findings and limits: Presence/absence analyses treated sequencing depth as roughly uniform across donors. According to reports, the classifier identified cytomegalovirus status with high specificity and sensitivity. DRB1 showed the most TCR associations and HLA-C the fewest in a later analysis, as rates varied by HLA locus. Reportedly, fewer N-insertions than the approximately 690-donor mean appeared in an Asian-associated ancestry cluster in a later analysis.

The source is a man in his thirties or forties in good health and CMV-seropositive. The sequenced sample was PBMCs. The rearrangement links TRBV4-3 to TRBJ1-5; D is possibly TRBD1 (6 bases). DNA of the CDR3: TGCGCCAGCAGCCAAGTAATGGGGGCCAATCAGCCCCAGCATTTT. Protein: CASSQVMGANQPQHF.